The rows below give T cell receptor beta chains drawn from one sample of a study of cytomegalovirus exposure and HLA in healthy donors. The repertoire was sequenced with immunoSEQ multiplex PCR; TCRdb's copy has only in-frame clones and lacks some. The profile shows about 150,000 clones, about three fifths of them singletons. Sequenced sample: PBMCs. The receptors originated from a woman aged 30 to 39 in good health and CMV-seropositive. The CDR3 runs from the conserved cysteine through the conserved F or W. D genes are given only for firm matches. Rows may omit the clone size; those that give it use once, few, many or a size class.

clone size: few
D gene: TRBD2
J gene: TRBJ2-3
V gene: TRBV2
CDR3 DNA: TGTGCCAGCAGTGGAAGGCGGGAGAGAGTGACAGATACGCAGTATTTT
CDR3 protein: CASSGRRERVTDTQYF

clone size: -
D gene: TRBD1
J gene: TRBJ2-6
V gene: TRBV6-1
CDR3 DNA: TGTGCTAGCAGGACAGGGGGCGCTGGGGCCAACGTCCTGACTTTC
CDR3 protein: CASRTGGAGANVLTF

clone size: -
D gene: -
J gene: TRBJ2-2
V gene: TRBV28
CDR3 DNA: TGTGCCAGCAGTTTATTGCCAGGGTTAGGCGGGGAGCTGTTTTTT
CDR3 protein: CASSLLPGLGGELFF

clone size: few
D gene: -
J gene: TRBJ1-2
V gene: TRBV28
CDR3 DNA: TGTGCCAGCAGCCTCAGGGGTAACTATGGCTACACCTTC
CDR3 protein: CASSLRGNYGYTF

clone size: -
D gene: TRBD1
J gene: TRBJ2-5
V gene: TRBV29-1
CDR3 DNA: TGCAGCGTTGACGCTGGACAGGGGGGTCAAGAGACCCAGTACTTC
CDR3 protein: CSVDAGQGGQETQYF

clone size: -
D gene: -
J gene: TRBJ1-2
V gene: TRBV6-5
CDR3 DNA: TGTGCCAGCAGCCAACAGAACTATGGCTACACCTTC
CDR3 protein: CASSQQNYGYTF

clone size: -
D gene: -
J gene: TRBJ1-4
V gene: TRBV5-1
CDR3 DNA: TGCGCCAGCAGCTTGGATGTGGGCGGGAATGAAAAACTGTTTTTT
CDR3 protein: CASSLDVGGNEKLFF

clone size: -
D gene: TRBD1
J gene: TRBJ1-5
V gene: TRBV28
CDR3 DNA: TGTGCCAGCTTCGACAGGGACAATCAGCCCCAGCATTTT
CDR3 protein: CASFDRDNQPQHF

clone size: -
D gene: TRBD2
J gene: TRBJ2-2
V gene: TRBV5-1
CDR3 DNA: TGCGCCAGTGGACTAGCGGGGACCGGGGAGCTGTTTTTT
CDR3 protein: CASGLAGTGELFF

clone size: few
D gene: -
J gene: TRBJ1-2
V gene: TRBV29-1
CDR3 DNA: TGCAGCGTTGATGGGTGGCGGATAACCCCCCGGGATGGCTACACCTTC
CDR3 protein: CSVDGWRITPRDGYTF

clone size: -
D gene: TRBD1
J gene: TRBJ1-2
V gene: TRBV7-9
CDR3 DNA: TGTGCCAGCAGCTCGACAGGGGATTGGTATGGCTACACCTTC
CDR3 protein: CASSSTGDWYGYTF

clone size: once
D gene: TRBD2
J gene: TRBJ2-5
V gene: TRBV6-5
CDR3 DNA: TGTGCCAGCAGTTACTCTCCCGGGGGGTTTGGAGAGACCCAGTACTTC
CDR3 protein: CASSYSPGGFGETQYF

clone size: -
D gene: -
J gene: TRBJ1-3
V gene: TRBV5-1
CDR3 DNA: TGCGCCAGCAGCCCCTCCGGGGGGGGCACCATATATTTT
CDR3 protein: CASSPSGGGTIYF

clone size: -
D gene: TRBD1
J gene: TRBJ1-1
V gene: TRBV11-2
CDR3 DNA: TGTGCCAGCAGCCTAAGGACAGGGACGGCTGAAGCTTTCTTT
CDR3 protein: CASSLRTGTAEAFF

clone size: -
D gene: TRBD1
J gene: TRBJ1-2
V gene: TRBV7-9
CDR3 DNA: TGTGCCAGCAGCTTAGACGGAGGGACAGTTTATGGCTACACCTTC
CDR3 protein: CASSLDGGTVYGYTF

clone size: few
D gene: -
J gene: TRBJ2-3
V gene: TRBV2
CDR3 DNA: TGTGCCAGCTACGGCAGGAGCACAGATACGCAGTATTTT
CDR3 protein: CASYGRSTDTQYF

clone size: few
D gene: TRBD1
J gene: TRBJ2-3
V gene: TRBV19
CDR3 DNA: TGTGCCAGTAGTCAGAATCACGGGACAGGGTCCCCAGATACGCAGTATTTT
CDR3 protein: CASSQNHGTGSPDTQYF

clone size: few
D gene: -
J gene: TRBJ2-6
V gene: TRBV11-2
CDR3 DNA: TGTGCCAGCAGCTTAGGGCAAAACCCACGTAACGTCCTGACTTTC
CDR3 protein: CASSLGQNPRNVLTF

clone size: few
D gene: -
J gene: TRBJ2-5
V gene: TRBV21-1
CDR3 DNA: TGTGCCAGCAGCAATGGGGCTAGCGGGGCCCAAGAGACCCAGTACTTC
CDR3 protein: CASSNGASGAQETQYF

clone size: -
D gene: TRBD1
J gene: TRBJ1-6
V gene: TRBV10-3
CDR3 DNA: TGTGCCATCAGTGAGTCGAGACAGGGAGTATTGAGTACCCATTCACCCCTCCACTTT
CDR3 protein: CAISESRQGVLSTHSPLHF

clone size: -
D gene: -
J gene: TRBJ2-1
V gene: TRBV18
CDR3 DNA: TGTGCCAGCTCACCACCAGGTAGCGATGAGCAGTTCTTC
CDR3 protein: CASSPPGSDEQFF

clone size: few
D gene: TRBD2
J gene: TRBJ2-5
V gene: TRBV18
CDR3 DNA: TGTGCCAGCTCTACCTTCATGACTAGCGGGTACAAATTCCAAGAGACCCAGTACTTC
CDR3 protein: CASSTFMTSGYKFQETQYF

clone size: -
D gene: TRBD2
J gene: TRBJ2-1
V gene: TRBV7-2
CDR3 DNA: TGTGCCAGCAGCTTAGCGGTGACTAGCGGGAGTTTTGAGCAGTTCTTC
CDR3 protein: CASSLAVTSGSFEQFF

clone size: -
D gene: -
J gene: TRBJ2-3
V gene: TRBV28
CDR3 DNA: TGTGCCAGCAGTTTATCCCTGTATACGCAGTATTTT
CDR3 protein: CASSLSLYTQYF

clone size: -
D gene: TRBD1
J gene: TRBJ2-5
V gene: TRBV5-1
CDR3 DNA: TGCGCCAGCAGCATTGAAGGGGGCTTGGGAGAGACCCAGTACTTC
CDR3 protein: CASSIEGGLGETQYF

clone size: -
D gene: TRBD1
J gene: TRBJ1-1
V gene: TRBV10-3
CDR3 DNA: TGTGCCATCAGTGACGGGACAGGGGGCACTGAAGCTTTCTTT
CDR3 protein: CAISDGTGGTEAFF

clone size: -
D gene: -
J gene: TRBJ2-7
V gene: TRBV11-1
CDR3 DNA: TGTGCCAGCAGCTTAGCGGGGGCAGGATTCTACGAGCAGTACTTC
CDR3 protein: CASSLAGAGFYEQYF

clone size: -
D gene: -
J gene: TRBJ1-2
V gene: TRBV30
CDR3 DNA: TGTGCCTGGAGTGTACTCGGGAACTATGGCTACACCTTC
CDR3 protein: CAWSVLGNYGYTF

clone size: -
D gene: TRBD1
J gene: TRBJ2-1
V gene: TRBV7-9
CDR3 DNA: TGTGCCAGCAGCTTAGTTCAGGGGGCAAGCTACAATGAGCAGTTCTTC
CDR3 protein: CASSLVQGASYNEQFF

clone size: -
D gene: TRBD1
J gene: TRBJ2-5
V gene: TRBV2
CDR3 DNA: TGTGCCAGCGACCGAGGCGGACAGGGCGTCCAAGAGACCCAGTACTTC
CDR3 protein: CASDRGGQGVQETQYF

clone size: few
D gene: TRBD1
J gene: TRBJ2-5
V gene: TRBV13
CDR3 DNA: TGTGCCAGCAGCTATTTAGGGGCCAGGGGGCAAGAGACCCAGTACTTC
CDR3 protein: CASSYLGARGQETQYF

clone size: -
D gene: -
J gene: TRBJ2-4
V gene: TRBV7-2
CDR3 DNA: TGTGCCAGCACCCCGCGGGGTAGCAGGAACATTCAGTACTTC
CDR3 protein: CASTPRGSRNIQYF

clone size: -
D gene: -
J gene: TRBJ2-3
V gene: TRBV19
CDR3 DNA: TGTGCCAGTAGTATAGGGGCGAAAGATACGCAGTATTTT
CDR3 protein: CASSIGAKDTQYF

clone size: -
D gene: TRBD1
J gene: TRBJ1-1
V gene: TRBV6-5
CDR3 DNA: TGTGCCAGCAGTTACTCCCGGACAGGGAAAGCTTTCTTT
CDR3 protein: CASSYSRTGKAFF

clone size: once
D gene: -
J gene: TRBJ2-2
V gene: TRBV11-2
CDR3 DNA: TGTGCCAGCAGCTTAGTGGCGAGGAGGAACACCGGGGAGCTGTTTTTT
CDR3 protein: CASSLVARRNTGELFF

clone size: -
D gene: -
J gene: TRBJ2-5
V gene: TRBV15
CDR3 DNA: TGTGCCACCAGCAGAGATCGAGATATAAGGTACTTC
CDR3 protein: CATSRDRDIRYF

clone size: once
D gene: -
J gene: TRBJ1-3
V gene: TRBV6-5
CDR3 DNA: TGTGCCAGCAGCCCGGACATTAGAAACACCATATATTTT
CDR3 protein: CASSPDIRNTIYF

clone size: -
D gene: TRBD2
J gene: TRBJ2-4
V gene: TRBV9
CDR3 DNA: TGTGCCAGCAGCGTAACAACCGGGACTACCCAAAACATTCAGTACTTC
CDR3 protein: CASSVTTGTTQNIQYF

clone size: -
D gene: TRBD1
J gene: TRBJ2-2
V gene: TRBV7-7
CDR3 DNA: TGTGCTCCAACCGGGACAGGGGGGGTTAGAACGGACACCGGGGAGCTGTTTTTT
CDR3 protein: CAPTGTGGVRTDTGELFF

clone size: -
D gene: TRBD1
J gene: TRBJ2-7
V gene: TRBV7-9
CDR3 DNA: TGTGCCAGCAGCTTCGGACAGGTTGCCTACGAGCAGTACTTC
CDR3 protein: CASSFGQVAYEQYF

clone size: few
D gene: TRBD2
J gene: TRBJ2-1
V gene: TRBV27
CDR3 DNA: TGTGCCAGCAGTCTAGTTAGCGGGAGGGCTATCTGGGAGCAGTTCTTC
CDR3 protein: CASSLVSGRAIWEQFF

clone size: -
D gene: -
J gene: TRBJ1-6
V gene: TRBV27
CDR3 DNA: TGTGCCAGCAGTTTATGGGGACAAAAATCACCCCTCCACTTT
CDR3 protein: CASSLWGQKSPLHF

clone size: -
D gene: -
J gene: TRBJ1-4
V gene: TRBV10-2
CDR3 DNA: TGCGCCAGCAGTGAAGGCAGGAGGGATGAAAAACTGTTTTTT
CDR3 protein: CASSEGRRDEKLFF

clone size: -
D gene: TRBD1
J gene: TRBJ2-7
V gene: TRBV7-6
CDR3 DNA: TGTGCCAGCAGCTTACGCCCCGGACAGGGGTTCTACGAGCAGTACTTC
CDR3 protein: CASSLRPGQGFYEQYF

clone size: once
D gene: TRBD2
J gene: TRBJ2-7
V gene: TRBV29-1
CDR3 DNA: TGCAGCGTCGGGACTAGCGGATCCTACGAGCAGTACTTC
CDR3 protein: CSVGTSGSYEQYF

clone size: -
D gene: -
J gene: TRBJ2-7
V gene: TRBV5-4
CDR3 DNA: TGTGCCAGCAGCTTGGGGGGGCGGGTAACGGCCTACGAGCAGTACTTC
CDR3 protein: CASSLGGRVTAYEQYF

clone size: -
D gene: TRBD2
J gene: TRBJ2-3
V gene: TRBV7-9
CDR3 DNA: TGTGCCAGCACCTCACTAGCGGGAAGGGAAGATACGCAGTATTTT
CDR3 protein: CASTSLAGREDTQYF

clone size: -
D gene: TRBD1
J gene: TRBJ2-5
V gene: TRBV7-9
CDR3 DNA: TGTGCCAGCAGCTTGGGACAGGGAAAGACCCAGTACTTC
CDR3 protein: CASSLGQGKTQYF

clone size: -
D gene: TRBD1
J gene: TRBJ1-1
V gene: TRBV5-1
CDR3 DNA: TGCGCCAGCAGCGAAACCCCTACAGGGGACTCTGAAGCTTTCTTT
CDR3 protein: CASSETPTGDSEAFF

clone size: -
D gene: -
J gene: TRBJ1-6
V gene: TRBV5-1
CDR3 DNA: TGCGCCAGCAGCTTGGGGGAGACCTATAATTCACCCCTCCACTTT
CDR3 protein: CASSLGETYNSPLHF

clone size: few
D gene: -
J gene: TRBJ2-1
V gene: TRBV5-1
CDR3 DNA: TGCGCCAGCAGCACTGCAGGGGCGGAATACAATGAGCAGTTCTTC
CDR3 protein: CASSTAGAEYNEQFF

clone size: -
D gene: -
J gene: TRBJ2-3
V gene: TRBV5-6
CDR3 DNA: TGTGCCAGCAGCCCCCCTAGCGTGGATACGCAGTATTTT
CDR3 protein: CASSPPSVDTQYF

clone size: -
D gene: -
J gene: TRBJ2-3
V gene: TRBV5-1
CDR3 DNA: TGCGCCAGCACCTTGGCGGCAGGGCCAGATACGCAGTATTTT
CDR3 protein: CASTLAAGPDTQYF

clone size: few
D gene: TRBD1
J gene: TRBJ2-7
V gene: TRBV29-1
CDR3 DNA: TGCAGCGTCTTTGGACAGGGCCACTACGAGCAGTACTTC
CDR3 protein: CSVFGQGHYEQYF

clone size: -
D gene: -
J gene: TRBJ2-7
V gene: TRBV5-1
CDR3 DNA: TGCGCCAGCAGCTTGGGTCCCCCGGGGGAGCAGTACTTC
CDR3 protein: CASSLGPPGEQYF

clone size: few
D gene: -
J gene: TRBJ1-1
V gene: TRBV6-5
CDR3 DNA: TGTGCCAGCAGTTACAGACACAGCGGCGAGGCTGAAGCTTTCTTT
CDR3 protein: CASSYRHSGEAEAFF

clone size: -
D gene: -
J gene: TRBJ1-3
V gene: TRBV4-1
CDR3 DNA: TGCGCCAGCAGCTTACAGGTTCCCTCTGGAAACACCATATATTTT
CDR3 protein: CASSLQVPSGNTIYF